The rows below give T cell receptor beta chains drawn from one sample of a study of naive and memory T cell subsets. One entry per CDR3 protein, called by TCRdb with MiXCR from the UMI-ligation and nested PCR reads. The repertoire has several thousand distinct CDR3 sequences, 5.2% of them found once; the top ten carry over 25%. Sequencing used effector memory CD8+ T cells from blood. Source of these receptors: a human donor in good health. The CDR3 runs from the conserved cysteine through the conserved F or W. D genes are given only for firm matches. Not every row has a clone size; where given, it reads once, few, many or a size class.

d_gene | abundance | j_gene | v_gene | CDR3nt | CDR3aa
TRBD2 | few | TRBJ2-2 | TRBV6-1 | TGTGCCAGCGGGAGGGGTGGGGATTTCACCGGGGAGCTGTTTTTT | CASGRGGDFTGELFF
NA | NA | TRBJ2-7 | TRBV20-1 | TGCAGTGCTCTACGACAGGAATCCTACGAGCAGTACTTC | CSALRQESYEQYF
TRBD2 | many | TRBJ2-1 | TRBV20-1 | TGCAGTGCTAGAGATTTCACTAGCGGGAGCCATGAGCAGTTCTTC | CSARDFTSGSHEQFF
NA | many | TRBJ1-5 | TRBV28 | TGTGCCAGCAGTCCCCTTGTAAGAGATAGCAATCAGCCCCAGCATTTT | CASSPLVRDSNQPQHF
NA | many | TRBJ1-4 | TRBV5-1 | TGCGCCAGCAGCTTGTCCGGGGGGCGAGTAGAGGATGAAAAACTGTTTTTT | CASSLSGGRVEDEKLFF
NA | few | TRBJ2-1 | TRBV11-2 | TGTGCCAGCAGTCAATTCGGGGCAGGGAAGTTCTTC | CASSQFGAGKFF
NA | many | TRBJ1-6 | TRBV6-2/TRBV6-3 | TGTGCCAGCAGTCAGACTCTCACTAATTCACCCCTCCACTTT | CASSQTLTNSPLHF
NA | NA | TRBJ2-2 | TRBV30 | TGTGCCTTGAGCCCCGGGGGAATCGGGGAGCTGTTTTTT | CALSPGGIGELFF
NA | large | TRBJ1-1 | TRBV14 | TGTGCCAGCAGCAAGGACACTGAAGCTTTCTTT | CASSKDTEAFF
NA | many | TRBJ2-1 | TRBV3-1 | TGTGCCAGCAGCCAGGGATTTAGGCTCGATGAGCAGTTCTTC | CASSQGFRLDEQFF
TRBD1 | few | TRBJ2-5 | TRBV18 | TGTGCCAGCTCCCTCACCCCGGGACAGGGGGTCCAAGAGACCCAGTACTTC | CASSLTPGQGVQETQYF
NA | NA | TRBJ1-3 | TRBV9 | TGTGCCAGCAGCCCTAAAGAGGAATACTCTGGAAACACCATATATTTT | CASSPKEEYSGNTIYF
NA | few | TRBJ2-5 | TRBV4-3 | TGCGCCAGCAGCCAAGCCCTAGGATGGCGGGAAGAGACCCAGTACTTC | CASSQALGWREETQYF
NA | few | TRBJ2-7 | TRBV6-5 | TGTGCCAGCAGTTACTCAGTCGCTGACGGGTACGAGCAGTACTTC | CASSYSVADGYEQYF
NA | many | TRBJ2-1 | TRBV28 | TGTGCCAGCAGTCCACTTAGCGGAACTAACTACAATGAGCAGTTCTTC | CASSPLSGTNYNEQFF
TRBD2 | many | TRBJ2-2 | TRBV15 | TGTGCCACCAGCAGAAAGGAACTAGCGGGGGATCACACCGGGGAGCTGTTTTTT | CATSRKELAGDHTGELFF
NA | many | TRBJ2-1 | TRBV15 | TGTGCCACCAAACCGGGACACATGTACAATGAGCAGTTCTTC | CATKPGHMYNEQFF
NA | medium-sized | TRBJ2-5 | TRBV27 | TGTGCCAGCAGTCCAGGGAACCCACAAGAGACCCAGTACTTC | CASSPGNPQETQYF
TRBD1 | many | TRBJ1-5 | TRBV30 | TGTGCCTGGAGTCAACAGGGGGCGAATTCCAATCAGCCCCAGCATTTT | CAWSQQGANSNQPQHF
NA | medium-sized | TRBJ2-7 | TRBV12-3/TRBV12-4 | TGTGCCAGCAGTTCCCCAGAGGGGGCCTACGAGCAGTACTTC | CASSSPEGAYEQYF
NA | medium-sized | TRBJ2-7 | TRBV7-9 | TGTGCCAGCAGCTCCAATGATGGATTTCGGCAGGGGCCCGGCGAGCAGTACTTC | CASSSNDGFRQGPGEQYF
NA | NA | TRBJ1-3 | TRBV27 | TGTGCCAGCAGTATTGGACTCCCCTTCTCTGGAAACACCATATATTTT | CASSIGLPFSGNTIYF